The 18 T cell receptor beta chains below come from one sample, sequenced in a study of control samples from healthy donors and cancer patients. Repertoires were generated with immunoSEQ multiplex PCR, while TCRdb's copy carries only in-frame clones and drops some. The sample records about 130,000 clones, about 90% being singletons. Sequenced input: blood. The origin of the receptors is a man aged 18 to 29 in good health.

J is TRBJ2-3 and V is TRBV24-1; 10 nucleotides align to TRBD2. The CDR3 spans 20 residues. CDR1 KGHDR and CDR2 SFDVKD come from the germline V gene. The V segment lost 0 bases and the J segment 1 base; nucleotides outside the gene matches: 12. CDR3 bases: TGTGCCACCAGTGATTTGGGAACTAGCGGGACCGGGGTACGCACAGATACGCAGTATTTT. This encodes CATSDLGTSGTGVRTDTQYF.

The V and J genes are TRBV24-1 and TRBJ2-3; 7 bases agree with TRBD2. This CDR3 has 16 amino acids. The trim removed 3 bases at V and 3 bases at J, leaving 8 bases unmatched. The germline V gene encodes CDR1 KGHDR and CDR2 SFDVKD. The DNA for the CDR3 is TGTGCCACCAGTGATCCCCTTGCGGGAGAAACAGATACGCAGTATTTT. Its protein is CATSDPLAGETDTQYF.

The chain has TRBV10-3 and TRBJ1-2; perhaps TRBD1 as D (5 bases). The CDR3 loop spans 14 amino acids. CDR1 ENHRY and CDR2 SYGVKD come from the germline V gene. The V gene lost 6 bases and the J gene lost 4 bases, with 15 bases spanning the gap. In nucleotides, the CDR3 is TGTGCCATCAGGATGGGGGACCCGAGCTATGGCTACACCTTC. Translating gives CAIRMGDPSYGYTF.

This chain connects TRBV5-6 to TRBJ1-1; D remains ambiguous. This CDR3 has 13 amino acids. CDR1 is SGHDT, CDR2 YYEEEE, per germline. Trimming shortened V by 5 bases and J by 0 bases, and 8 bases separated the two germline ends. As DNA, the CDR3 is TGTGCCAGCAGTGGGCGGATGAACACTGAAGCTTTCTTT. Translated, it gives CASSGRMNTEAFF.

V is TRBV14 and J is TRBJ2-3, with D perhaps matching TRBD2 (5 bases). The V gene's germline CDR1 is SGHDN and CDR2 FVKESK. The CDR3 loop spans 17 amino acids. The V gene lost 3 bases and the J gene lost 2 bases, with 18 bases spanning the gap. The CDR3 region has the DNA TGTGCCAGCAGCCACCTTACAGAGACTACTTACACAGATACGCAGTATTTT. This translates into CASSHLTETTYTDTQYF.

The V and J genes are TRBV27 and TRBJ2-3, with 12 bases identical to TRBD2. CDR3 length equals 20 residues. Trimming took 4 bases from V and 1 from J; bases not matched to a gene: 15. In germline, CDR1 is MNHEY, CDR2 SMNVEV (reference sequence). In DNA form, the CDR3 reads TGTGCCAGCAGTTCGGTCAGGGCTCTAGCGGGAGGGCCGGGCACAGATACGCAGTATTTT. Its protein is CASSSVRALAGGPGTDTQYF.

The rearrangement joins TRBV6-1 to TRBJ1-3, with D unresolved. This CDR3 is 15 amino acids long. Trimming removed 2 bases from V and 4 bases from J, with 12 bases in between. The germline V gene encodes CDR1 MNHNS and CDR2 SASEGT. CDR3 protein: CASSEPATGGNTIYF. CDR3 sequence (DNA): TGTGCCAGCAGTGAACCCGCCACGGGGGGAAACACCATATATTTT.

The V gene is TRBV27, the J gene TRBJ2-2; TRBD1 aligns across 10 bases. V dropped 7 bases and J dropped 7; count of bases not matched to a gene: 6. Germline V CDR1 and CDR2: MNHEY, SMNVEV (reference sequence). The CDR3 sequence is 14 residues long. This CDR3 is CASTDRGRGGELFF. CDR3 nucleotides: TGTGCCAGCACCGACAGGGGGCGAGGCGGGGAGCTGTTTTTT.

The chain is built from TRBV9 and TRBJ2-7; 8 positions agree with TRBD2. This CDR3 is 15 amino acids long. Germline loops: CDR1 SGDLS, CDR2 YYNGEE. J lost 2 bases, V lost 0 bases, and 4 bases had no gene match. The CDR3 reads CASSVEGGRTYEQYF. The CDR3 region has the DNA TGTGCCAGCAGCGTAGAAGGCGGGAGGACCTACGAGCAGTACTTC.

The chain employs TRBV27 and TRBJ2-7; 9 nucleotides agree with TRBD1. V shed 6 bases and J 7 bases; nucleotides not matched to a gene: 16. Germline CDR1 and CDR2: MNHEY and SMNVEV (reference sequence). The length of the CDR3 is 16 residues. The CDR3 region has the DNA TGTGCCAGCAGCCCCGGGACAGGGCCTCTCTCGGGGGAGCAGTACTTC. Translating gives CASSPGTGPLSGEQYF.

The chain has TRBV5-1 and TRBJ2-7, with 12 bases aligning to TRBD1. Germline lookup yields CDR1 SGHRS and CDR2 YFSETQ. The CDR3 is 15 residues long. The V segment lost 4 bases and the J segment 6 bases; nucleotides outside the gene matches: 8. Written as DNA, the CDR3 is TGCGCCAGCAGCCACAGGGACAGGGGGCTGGGCGAGCAGTACTTC. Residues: CASSHRDRGLGEQYF.

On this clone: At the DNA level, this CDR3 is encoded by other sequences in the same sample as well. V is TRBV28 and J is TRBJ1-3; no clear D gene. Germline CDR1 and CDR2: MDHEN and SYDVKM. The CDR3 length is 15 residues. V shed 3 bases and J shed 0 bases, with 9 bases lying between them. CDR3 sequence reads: CASSFERNSGNTIYF. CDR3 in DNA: TGTGCCAGCAGTTTCGAGCGGAACTCTGGAAACACCATATATTTT.

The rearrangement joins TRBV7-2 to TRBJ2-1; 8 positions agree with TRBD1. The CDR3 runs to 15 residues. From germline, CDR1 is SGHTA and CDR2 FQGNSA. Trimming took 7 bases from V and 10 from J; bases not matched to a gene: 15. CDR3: CASTPVGQVEGEQFF. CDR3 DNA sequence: TGTGCCAGCACCCCAGTGGGACAGGTTGAAGGGGAGCAGTTCTTC.

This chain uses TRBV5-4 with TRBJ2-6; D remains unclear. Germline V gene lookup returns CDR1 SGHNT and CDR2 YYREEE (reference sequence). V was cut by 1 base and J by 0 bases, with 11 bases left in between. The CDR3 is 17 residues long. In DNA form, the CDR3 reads TGTGCCAGCAGCTTGCCGGGTCAAAGCTCTGGGGCCAACGTCCTGACTTTC. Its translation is CASSLPGQSSGANVLTF.

CDR3 amino acids: CASSPQGYEQYF. Here the CDR3 DNA reads TGTGCCAGCAGTCCCCAGGGATACGAGCAGTACTTC. V usage is TRBV12-3 or TRBV12-4 and J usage is TRBJ2-7, with D possibly TRBD1 on 5 matching bases. V was cut by 5 bases and J by 4 bases, with 9 bases left in between. CDR3 length equals 12 residues.

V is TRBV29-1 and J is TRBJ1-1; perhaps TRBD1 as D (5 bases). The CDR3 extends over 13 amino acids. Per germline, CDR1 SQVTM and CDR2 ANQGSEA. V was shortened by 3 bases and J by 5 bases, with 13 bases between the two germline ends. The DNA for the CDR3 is TGCAGCGTTGATCGCGGGGGTGCGACTGAAGCTTTCTTT. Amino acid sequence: CSVDRGGATEAFF.

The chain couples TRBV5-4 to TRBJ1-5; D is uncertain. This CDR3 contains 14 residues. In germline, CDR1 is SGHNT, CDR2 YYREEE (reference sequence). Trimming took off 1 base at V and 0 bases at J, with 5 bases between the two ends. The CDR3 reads CASSLSGSNQPQHF. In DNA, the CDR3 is TGTGCCAGCAGCTTGTCTGGTAGCAATCAGCCCCAGCATTTT.

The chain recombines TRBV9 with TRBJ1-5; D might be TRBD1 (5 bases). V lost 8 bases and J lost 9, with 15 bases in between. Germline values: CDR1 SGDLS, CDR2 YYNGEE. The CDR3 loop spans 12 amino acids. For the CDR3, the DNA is TGTGCCAGTAGTGGGGGGGATGCGCCCCAGCATTTT. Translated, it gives CASSGGDAPQHF.